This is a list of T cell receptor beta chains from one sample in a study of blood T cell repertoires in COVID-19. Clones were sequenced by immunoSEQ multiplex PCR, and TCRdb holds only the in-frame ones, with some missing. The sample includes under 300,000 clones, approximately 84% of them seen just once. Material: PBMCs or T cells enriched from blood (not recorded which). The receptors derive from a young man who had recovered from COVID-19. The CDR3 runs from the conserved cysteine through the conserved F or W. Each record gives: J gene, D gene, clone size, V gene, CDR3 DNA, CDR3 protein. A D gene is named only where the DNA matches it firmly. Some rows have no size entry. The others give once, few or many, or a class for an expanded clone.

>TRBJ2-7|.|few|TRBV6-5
TGTGCCAGCAGGCCCGGGGGATTTAGCTCCTACGAGCAGTACTTC
CASRPGGFSSYEQYF
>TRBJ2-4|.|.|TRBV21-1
TGTGCCAGCAGAACGCCCTGTGACAGGGGCTGTAGTTGGGCCAAAAACATTCAGTACTTC
CASRTPCDRGCSWAKNIQYF
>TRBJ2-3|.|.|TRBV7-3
TGTGCCAGCAGCAAAGGGGCGGGCACAGATACGCAGTATTTT
CASSKGAGTDTQYF
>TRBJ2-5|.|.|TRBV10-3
TGTGCCATCAGTGATCCCCAGGACAGCCTACAAGAGACCCAGTACTTC
CAISDPQDSLQETQYF
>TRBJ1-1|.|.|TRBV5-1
TGCGCCAGCAGCTTGGCCGAGGTGAACACTGAAGCTTTCTTT
CASSLAEVNTEAFF
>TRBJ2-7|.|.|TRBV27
TGTGCCAGCAGTTTGATTACCGGGGTGTCCTACGAGCAGTACTTC
CASSLITGVSYEQYF
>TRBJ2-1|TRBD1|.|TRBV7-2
TGTGCCAGCAGCCTACCGGGACAGGGTTATTTCTTC
CASSLPGQGYFF
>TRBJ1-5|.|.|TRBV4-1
TGCGCCAGCAGCCAAGATAATGCTCGGCGGGGCAATCAGCCCCAGCATTTT
CASSQDNARRGNQPQHF
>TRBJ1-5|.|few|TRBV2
TGTGCCAGCAGTGAAGCTGGGGGGGCTCAGCCCCAGCATTTT
CASSEAGGAQPQHF
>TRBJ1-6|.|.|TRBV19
TGTGCCAGTAGTATAGGGGAGGGGATGGATTCACCCCTCCACTTT
CASSIGEGMDSPLHF
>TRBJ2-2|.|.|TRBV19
TGTGCCAGTAGTATTGGGTGGGGCTTTCTGTTTTTT
CASSIGWGFLFF
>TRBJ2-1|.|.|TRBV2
TGTGCCAGCAATGGCTTCTCCTACAATGAGCAGTTCTTC
CASNGFSYNEQFF
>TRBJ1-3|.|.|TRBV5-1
TGCGCCAGCAGCTTGGGGACATCGTCGGACACCATATATTTT
CASSLGTSSDTIYF
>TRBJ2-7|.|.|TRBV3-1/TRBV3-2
TGTGCCAGCAGCCAAGCGGCGGCCAGCTCCTACGAGCAGTACTTC
CASSQAAASSYEQYF
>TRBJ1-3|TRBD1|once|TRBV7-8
TGTGCCAGCAGCTTAGGACAGGGGGGGGCCTCTGGAAACACCATATATTTT
CASSLGQGGASGNTIYF
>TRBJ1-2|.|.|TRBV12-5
TGTGCTAGTGGTGGGAGTTATGGCTACACCTTC
CASGGSYGYTF
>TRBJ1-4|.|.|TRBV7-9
TGTGCCAGCAGCTCCACAAGCGCCGCTAATGAAAAACTGTTTTTT
CASSSTSAANEKLFF
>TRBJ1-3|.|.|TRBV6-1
TGTGCCAGCAGTGAAGATGGAGGCCTCTCCGGAAACACCATATATTTT
CASSEDGGLSGNTIYF
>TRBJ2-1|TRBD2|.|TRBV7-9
TGTGCCAGCAGCTTCCAACTAGCGGGAGATGAGCAGTTCTTC
CASSFQLAGDEQFF
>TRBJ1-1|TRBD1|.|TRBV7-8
TGTGCCAGCAGCCACGGACAGGGTGGGACTGAAGCTTTCTTT
CASSHGQGGTEAFF
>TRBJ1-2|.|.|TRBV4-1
TGCGCCAGCAGCCAAGAACCGGGAACTAACTATGGCTACACCTTC
CASSQEPGTNYGYTF
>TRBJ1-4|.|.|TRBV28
TGTGCCAGCAGTGCCCGAACAGGGCGCCCGATTGAAAAACTGTTTTTT
CASSARTGRPIEKLFF
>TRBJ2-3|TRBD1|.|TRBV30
TGTGCCTGGAGTGTAGCCGGGACAGGGGATACGCAGTATTTT
CAWSVAGTGDTQYF
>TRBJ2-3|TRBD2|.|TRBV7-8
TGTGCCAGCAGCTGGACTAGCGAAGCAGATACGCAGTATTTT
CASSWTSEADTQYF
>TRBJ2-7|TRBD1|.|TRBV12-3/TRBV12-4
TGTGCCAGCAGCCCCAGGGGGCAGGGGGAGCAGTACTTC
CASSPRGQGEQYF
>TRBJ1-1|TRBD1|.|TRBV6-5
TGTGCCAGCAAAACGACAGGGGCTGGGAACACTGAAGCTTTCTTT
CASKTTGAGNTEAFF
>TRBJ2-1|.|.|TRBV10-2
TGCGCCAGCAGTGTCCTACAGGGATCGCAGTTCTTC
CASSVLQGSQFF
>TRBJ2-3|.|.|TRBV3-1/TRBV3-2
TGTGCCAGCAGCCCCTTAAGCAGGGTGGCTGATACGCAGTATTTT
CASSPLSRVADTQYF
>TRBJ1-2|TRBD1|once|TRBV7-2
TGTGCCAGCAGCAAAGCCGGGACAGGGTTAAGAAGGGGCTACACCTTC
CASSKAGTGLRRGYTF
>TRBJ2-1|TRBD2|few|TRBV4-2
TGTGCCAGCAGGCTAGCGGCAAATGAGCAGTTCTTC
CASRLAANEQFF
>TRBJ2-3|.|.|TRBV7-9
TGTGCCAGCAGCTTAAAACAGGGTGGAGATACGCAGTATTTT
CASSLKQGGDTQYF
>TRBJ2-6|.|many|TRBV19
TGTGCCAGTAAGACTGATCACTCTGGGGCCAACGTCCTGACTTTC
CASKTDHSGANVLTF
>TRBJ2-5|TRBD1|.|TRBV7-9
TGTGCCAGCAGGGCGAGGACAGGGCAAGAGACCCAGTACTTC
CASRARTGQETQYF
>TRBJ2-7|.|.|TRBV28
TGTGCCAGCAGTTTCCGAGCGTCTAAGGTGGACTTC
CASSFRASKVDF
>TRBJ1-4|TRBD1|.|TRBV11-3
TGTGCCAGCAGCTTACAACAGGGGGGGACAACTAATGAAAAACTGTTTTTT
CASSLQQGGTTNEKLFF
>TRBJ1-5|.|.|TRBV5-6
TGTGCCAGCAGCTTGAAGCAGGGAGGTCAGCCCCAGCATTTT
CASSLKQGGQPQHF
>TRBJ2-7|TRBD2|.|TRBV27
TGTGCCAGCAGTTACTTTAGCGGGAGCTCCTACGAGCAGTACTTC
CASSYFSGSSYEQYF
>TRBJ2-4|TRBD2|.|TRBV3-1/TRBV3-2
TGTGCCAGCAGCCAAGCGGGACTAGCGGGGTCCAAAAACATTCAGTACTTC
CASSQAGLAGSKNIQYF
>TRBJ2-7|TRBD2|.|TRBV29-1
TGCAGCGTTGAGCATCGGGGGGGATCCTACGAGCAGTACTTC
CSVEHRGGSYEQYF
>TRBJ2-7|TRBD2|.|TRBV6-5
TGTGCCAGCAGTCCACTAGCGGGAGCTTACGAGCAGTACTTC
CASSPLAGAYEQYF
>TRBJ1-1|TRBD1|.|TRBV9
TGTGCCAGCACCCCCCCAGGGGGCTTCGGATACACTGAAGCTTTCTTT
CASTPPGGFGYTEAFF
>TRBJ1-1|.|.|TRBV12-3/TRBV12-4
TGTGCCAGCAGTCGGCGGGGGGATGAAGCTTTCTTT
CASSRRGDEAFF
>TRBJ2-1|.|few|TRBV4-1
TGCGCCAGCAGCCAAGATAGTACGTACAATGAGCAGTTCTTC
CASSQDSTYNEQFF
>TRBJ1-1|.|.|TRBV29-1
TGCAGCGTTGAGAGGCTAATGAACACTGAAGCTTTCTTT
CSVERLMNTEAFF
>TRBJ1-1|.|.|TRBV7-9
TGTGCCAGCAGCCGCACGCGGGGAGGCCCTGAAGCTTTCTTT
CASSRTRGGPEAFF
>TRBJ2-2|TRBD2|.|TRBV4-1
TGCGCCAGCAGCCAGGGACTTATAGCGGGAGGGATCACCGGGGAGCTGTTTTTT
CASSQGLIAGGITGELFF
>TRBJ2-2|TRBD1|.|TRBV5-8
TGTGCCAGCAGCTTGGGACAGGGGCCCGGGGAGCTGTTTTTT
CASSLGQGPGELFF
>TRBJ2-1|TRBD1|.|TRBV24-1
TGTGCCACCAGTGATTTTTCGGGACAGGAGCAGTTCTTC
CATSDFSGQEQFF
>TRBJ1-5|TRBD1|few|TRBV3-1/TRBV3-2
TGTGCCAGCAGCCTGGGACAGTATCAGCCCCAGCATTTT
CASSLGQYQPQHF
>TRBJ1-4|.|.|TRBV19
TGTGCCAGTAGTATGCTACAGACGAATGAAAAACTGTTTTTT
CASSMLQTNEKLFF
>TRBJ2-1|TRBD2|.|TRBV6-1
TGTGCCAGCAGTGAAGTGGCGGGGGAGAACAATGAGCAGTTCTTC
CASSEVAGENNEQFF
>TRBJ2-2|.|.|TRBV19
TGTGCCAGTAGTCCACCCCCCAACAGGGAAACGAACACCGGGGAGCTGTTTTTT
CASSPPPNRETNTGELFF
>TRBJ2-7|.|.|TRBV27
TGTGCCAGCAGTTTTGAGGTCCCCATGGCGGGACCCAACTACGAGCAGTACTTC
CASSFEVPMAGPNYEQYF
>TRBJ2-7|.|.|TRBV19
TGTGCCAGTAGTATTTTTGACAGCTACGAGCAGTACTTC
CASSIFDSYEQYF
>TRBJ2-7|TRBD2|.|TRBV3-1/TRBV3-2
TGTGCCAGCAGCCAAATAGCGGGAGAGAGCGAGCAGTACTTC
CASSQIAGESEQYF